The 25 T cell receptor beta chains below all came from one sample that was sequenced in a study of technical replicates of blood from a handful of donors. TCRdb's table, derived via immunoSEQ multiplex PCR, lists solely in-frame clones and lacks some. The sample includes 65,000 to 80,000 clones, about 96% of them seen just once. Sample: T cells isolated from PBMCs. The receptors here all came from a human donor in good health.

Here the CDR3 DNA reads TGTGCCAGCAGTTCCGGGACTATCATTAATGAAAAACTGTTTTTT. It encodes CASSSGTIINEKLFF. The chain is built from TRBV13 and TRBJ1-4; perhaps TRBD1 as D (5 bases). The CDR3 loop spans 15 amino acids. Trimming pared 6 bases from V and 4 bases from J, leaving 15 bases between. Germline V CDR1 and CDR2: PRHDT, FYEKMQ (reference sequence).

The chain is built from TRBV28 and TRBJ1-5; D is possibly TRBD1 (5 bases). Germline V lookup: CDR1 MDHEN, CDR2 SYDVKM. Trimming took off 2 bases at V and 3 bases at J, with 14 bases between the two ends. This CDR3 is built from 16 residues. As DNA, the CDR3 is TGTGCCAGCAGTTTACTCAAGGACACCTTCAATCAGCCCCAGCATTTT. Its translation: CASSLLKDTFNQPQHF.

The CDR3 DNA reads TGTGCCAGCAGCGGACAAGAGAACACTGAAGCTTTCTTT. It specifies CASSGQENTEAFF. V and J are TRBV7-9 and TRBJ1-1; D possibly corresponds to TRBD1 (5 bases). Germline CDR1 and CDR2: SEHNR and FQNEAQ (reference sequence). The CDR3 consists of 13 residues. The ends were cut back, 5 bases at V and 1 base at J, with 8 bases in the middle.

V and J are TRBV5-6 and TRBJ2-5; 7 bases line up with TRBD1. The junction had 5 bases not matched to a gene; V was cut back by 7 bases and J by 2 bases. Germline CDR1 SGHDT, CDR2 YYEEEE. CDR3 size: 13 residues. The CDR3 nucleotides read TGTGCCAGCTCAGGACAGGCGCAAGAGACCCAGTACTTC. Translated: CASSGQAQETQYF.

This sequence joins TRBV10-3 and TRBJ2-7, with D perhaps TRBD2 (6 bases). The CDR3 totals 12 residues. V was cut by 8 bases and J by 1 base, with 9 bases left in between. Germline V gene lookup returns CDR1 ENHRY and CDR2 SYGVKD. CDR3 loop: CAIRDSSYEQYF. The CDR3 DNA sequence: TGTGCCATCCGGGACTCTTCCTACGAGCAGTACTTC.

This chain joins TRBV7-9 and TRBJ2-2; 8 bases are shared with TRBD1. The CDR3 has 15 amino acids. The V segment lost 3 bases and the J segment 5 bases; nucleotides outside the gene matches: 5. Germline CDR1 and CDR2: SEHNR and FQNEAQ (reference sequence). The CDR3 protein is CASSFGQGRTGELFF. CDR3 in DNA: TGTGCCAGCAGCTTCGGACAGGGCCGAACCGGGGAGCTGTTTTTT.

This clone was counted only a few times. The genes are TRBV2 and TRBJ1-1; D gene uncertain. CDR3 length equals 16 residues. Trimming stripped 0 bases from V and 0 bases from J, with 11 bases between. The germline V gene has CDR1 SNHLY and CDR2 FYNNEI. The CDR3 reads CASSEAKELMNTEAFF. The DNA for the CDR3 is TGTGCCAGCAGTGAAGCGAAGGAGCTTATGAACACTGAAGCTTTCTTT.

This clone was counted once. This chain connects TRBV5-1 to TRBJ2-5, with D possibly TRBD1 on 6 matching bases. The CDR3 runs to 15 residues. V was pared by 0 bases and J by 3 bases, with 12 bases between. In germline, CDR1 is SGHRS, CDR2 YFSETQ. Here the CDR3 reads CASSLDTGREETQYF. DNA of the CDR3: TGCGCCAGCAGCTTGGATACAGGGCGAGAAGAGACCCAGTACTTC.

The gene calls are TRBV9 and TRBJ2-1, with D possibly TRBD2 on 5 matching bases. The CDR3 runs 16 residues. The V gene lost 3 bases and the J gene lost 5 bases, with 18 bases spanning the gap. CDR1 and CDR2 from the germline V gene are SGDLS and YYNGEE. Here the CDR3 reads CASSGTLAAGDNEQFF. CDR3 DNA sequence: TGTGCCAGCAGCGGTACCCTAGCTGCAGGCGACAATGAGCAGTTCTTC.

The rearrangement joins TRBV28 to TRBJ2-7; 7 bases align to TRBD1. The V segment lost 6 bases and the J segment 3 bases; nucleotides outside the gene matches: 8. Germline V gene data show CDR1 as MDHEN and CDR2 as SYDVKM. The CDR3 is 14 amino acids. CDR3 DNA: TGTGCCAGCAGCCAAACCGGGACAGACTACGAGCAGTACTTC. Encoded protein: CASSQTGTDYEQYF.

The chain combines TRBV11-2 with TRBJ2-5; 8 bases match TRBD2. The ends lost 2 bases at V and 4 bases at J; junction bases unmatched: 0. The CDR3 extends over 13 amino acids. From germline, CDR1 is SGHAT and CDR2 FQNNGV. The CDR3 sequence is CASSLLAGETQYF. In DNA form, the CDR3 reads TGTGCCAGCAGCTTACTAGCGGGAGAGACCCAGTACTTC. Full variable domain (outside the CDR3, taken from reference TRBV11-2 and TRBJ2-5): EAGVAQSPRYKIIEKRQSVAFWCNPISGHATLYWYQQILGQGPKLLIQFQNNGVVDDSQLPKDRFSAERLKGVDSTLKIQPAKLEDSAVYLCASSLLAGETQYFGPGTRLLVL.

V gene TRBV12-2 combines with J gene TRBJ1-5; the D call TRBD1 from the table was never checked on the DNA. TRBV12-2 is a listed pseudogene. CDR3 length: 16 amino acids. CDR3 sequence: CASRLAVNSLNQPQHF. DNA for the CDR3: TGTGCAAGTCGCTTAGCGGTTAACAGCTTAAATCAGCCCCAGCATTTT.

The chain carries TRBV6-5 and TRBJ1-1; 7 bases fit TRBD1. CDR1 is MNHEY and CDR2 is SVGAGI in the germline V gene. The trim removed 2 bases at V and 8 bases at J, leaving 8 bases unmatched. This CDR3 comprises 14 residues. The DNA for the CDR3 is TGTGCCAGCAGTTACCGACAGGGATCCTTGGAAGCTTTCTTT. Translation gives CASSYRQGSLEAFF.

V is TRBV5-3 and J is TRBJ2-7; 10 nucleotides line up with TRBD1. TRBV5-3 is given ORF status, its function remaining uncertain. V shed 0 bases, J shed 2 bases, and the junction held 14 bases outside the gene matches. This CDR3 is built from 19 residues. The CDR3 is CARSLVPRDRGLGTYEQYF. The CDR3 DNA reads as TGTGCCAGAAGCTTGGTTCCCCGGGACAGGGGACTGGGGACCTACGAGCAGTACTTC.

The chain employs TRBV6-5 and TRBJ2-1, with D perhaps matching TRBD2 (6 bases). Germline V lookup: CDR1 MNHEY, CDR2 SVGAGI. The V end lost 0 bases, the J end lost 4 bases, and 13 bases lay between the germline ends. The CDR3 loop spans 16 amino acids. The CDR3 DNA reads as TGTGCCAGCAGTTACTCGGAGGGAGGAGGGTACAATGAGCAGTTCTTC. It translates to CASSYSEGGGYNEQFF.

The chain uses TRBV9 and TRBJ2-3, with 10 bases that match TRBD2. There are 16 residues in the CDR3. V dropped 0 bases and J dropped 3; count of bases not matched to a gene: 4. CDR1 and CDR2 from the germline V gene are SGDLS and YYNGEE. The CDR3 coding sequence is TGTGCCAGCAGCGTAGCTCCTAGCGGGAGTACAGATACGCAGTATTTT. Protein: CASSVAPSGSTDTQYF.

The chain has TRBV27 and TRBJ2-3; D remains ambiguous. V was pared by 5 bases and J by 2 bases, with 14 bases between. The CDR3 loop spans 15 amino acids. The germline V gene encodes CDR1 MNHEY and CDR2 SMNVEV (reference sequence). CDR3: CASSSDASYTDTQYF. CDR3 nucleotides: TGTGCCAGCAGTAGCGACGCAAGTTACACAGATACGCAGTATTTT.

In DNA, the CDR3 is TGCGCCAGCAGCCCCCTCCAAAGGGCTAGCGGGGAGTACGAGCAGTACTTC. Translation gives CASSPLQRASGEYEQYF. The chain carries TRBV5-1 and TRBJ2-7; TRBD2 matches 9 bases. With 4 bases clipped from V and 4 bases from J, the junction kept 15 bases outside the gene matches. Germline V gene data show CDR1 as SGHRS and CDR2 as YFSETQ. CDR3 size: 17 residues.

The rearrangement uses TRBV13 and TRBJ2-2, with 7 bases matching TRBD1. Germline CDR1 reads PRHDT; CDR2 reads FYEKMQ (reference sequence). The CDR3 loop spans 15 amino acids. The ends lost 3 bases at V and 3 bases at J; junction bases unmatched: 4. This CDR3 is CASSFTDRDTGELFF. The CDR3 DNA is TGTGCCAGCAGCTTTACCGACAGGGACACCGGGGAGCTGTTTTTT.

The gene calls are TRBV6-5 and TRBJ2-1; 7 bases align to TRBD2. Germline V lookup: CDR1 MNHEY, CDR2 SVGAGI. The CDR3 has 13 residues. V lost 5 bases, J lost 4 bases, and 2 bases stayed unmatched. The DNA of the CDR3 is TGTGCCAGCAGTGCTAGCGGATACAATGAGCAGTTCTTC. Encoded protein: CASSASGYNEQFF.

The chain recombines TRBV19 with TRBJ2-1, with D possibly TRBD1 on 6 matching bases. This CDR3 has 13 amino acids. Germline V gene sequence: CDR1 LNHDA, CDR2 SQIVND (reference sequence). Trimming left V 5 bases short and J 9 bases short, with 14 bases between. CDR3 DNA: TGTGCCAGTAGTCCGTCAGGGGTGAGTGAGCAGTTCTTC. Its translation: CASSPSGVSEQFF.

The gene calls are TRBV7-9 and TRBJ2-6; D is ambiguous. The V end lost 4 bases, the J end lost 0 bases, and 4 bases lay between the germline ends. Looked up from germline, CDR1 is SEHNR and CDR2 is FQNEAQ (reference sequence). The CDR3 sequence is 14 residues long. CDR3 amino acids: CASSYSSGANVLTF. CDR3 nucleotides: TGTGCCAGCAGCTACAGCTCTGGGGCCAACGTCCTGACTTTC. Drawing the rest from reference TRBV7-9 and TRBJ2-6, the complete variable domain is DTGVSQNPRHKITKRGQNVTFRCDPISEHNRLYWYRQTLGQGPEFLTYFQNEAQLEKSRLLSDRFSAERPKGSFSTLEIQRTEQGDSAMYLCASSYSSGANVLTFGAGSRLTVL.

This rearrangement joins TRBV2 to TRBJ2-3; 7 nucleotides align to TRBD2. Losses at the gene ends were 8 bases for V and 6 bases for J; bases not matched to a gene: 5. Germline lookup yields CDR1 SNHLY and CDR2 FYNNEI. The CDR3 extends over 12 amino acids. The CDR3 nucleotides read TGTGCCAGCTTGACTAGCATGGATACGCAGTATTTT. This translates into CASLTSMDTQYF.

The chain recombines TRBV6-1 with TRBJ2-3, with TRBD2 matching over 8 bases. The CDR3 spans 15 residues. V lost 6 bases and J lost 0; bases outside the gene matches: 5. CDR1 and CDR2 from the germline V gene are MNHNS and SASEGT. CDR3 sequence (DNA): TGTGCCAGCAGGTGGTCTAGCGGGAGCACAGATACGCAGTATTTT. This codes for CASRWSSGSTDTQYF.

The chain uses TRBV14 and TRBJ2-1; 7 bases align to TRBD2. The CDR3 has 13 amino acids. Trimming at V came to 5 bases and at J to 5 bases, leaving 3 bases not matched to a gene. CDR1 is SGHDN and CDR2 is FVKESK in the germline V gene. In DNA, the CDR3 is TGTGCCAGCAGCAAACTAGCGCACAATGAGCAGTTCTTC. It yields the protein CASSKLAHNEQFF.